A single sample is the source of the 23 T cell receptor beta chains below, sequenced in a study of neurological immune-mediated disorders (dated by TCRdb to the late 2010s). The library was produced with 5' RACE. TCRdb records Illumina HiSeq 2500 as the sequencer. TCRdb trimmed public reads at Q25 via fastp, called clones via MiXCR and kept in-frame beta chains. Merged by CDR3 protein, the rows form single entries marked with the most common genes and DNA. For this sample the table gives about 79,000 distinct CDR3 sequences, of which around an eighth were detected only once. Jointly, the top ten make up roughly 7.3% of the sample. Input material: PBMCs. These receptors came from a woman aged 45-60 years in good health.

This clonotype was detected many times. The chain combines TRBV7-8 with TRBJ2-5; TRBD1 agrees at 7 bases. Germline trimming cut 4 bases from V and 1 base from J; bases unmatched to any gene: 9. Germline loops: CDR1 SGHVS, CDR2 FQNEAQ. The CDR3 extends over 16 amino acids. In DNA form, the CDR3 reads TGTGCCAGCAGCTGGGACCGGGACAGACCCCAAGAGACCCAGTACTTC. It is translated as CASSWDRDRPQETQYF.

This clonotype was picked up many times. The chain is built from TRBV5-1 and TRBJ1-1; D gene uncertain. Trimming took off 0 bases at V and 4 bases at J, with 10 bases between the two ends. The germline V gene has CDR1 SGHRS and CDR2 YFSETQ. This CDR3 region has 14 residues. CDR3 sequence: CASSLVGMGTEAFF. The CDR3 coding sequence is TGCGCCAGCAGCTTGGTGGGGATGGGCACTGAAGCTTTCTTT.

This clonotype was seen at least ten times. The chain employs TRBV7-2 and TRBJ1-6, with D perhaps matching TRBD1 (5 bases). Germline CDR1 SGHTA, CDR2 FQGNSA. This CDR3 contains 14 residues. Trimming stripped 1 base from V and 8 bases from J, with 9 bases between. CDR3 in DNA: TGTGCCAGCAGCTTAGTATCGGGGGATTCACCCCTCCACTTT. This encodes CASSLVSGDSPLHF.

This clonotype was found a few times. V and J are TRBV12-3 or TRBV12-4 and TRBJ1-1; possibly TRBD1 for D (5 bases). The CDR3 runs to 15 residues. The V end was cut by 5 bases, the J end by 1 base, with 14 bases between. This chain's CDR3 is CASSKGATTNTEAFF. The CDR3 DNA reads as TGTGCCAGCAGTAAAGGGGCAACTACGAACACTGAAGCTTTCTTT.

This clonotype was counted ten times or more. The chain uses TRBV5-1 and TRBJ1-5, with a possible D match to TRBD1 (5 bases). V was clipped by 4 bases and J by 0 bases, with 8 bases between them. The CDR3 spans 14 residues. Germline CDR1 SGHRS, CDR2 YFSETQ. The CDR3 DNA is TGCGCCAGCAGCCCGGGGCATAGCAATCAGCCCCAGCATTTT. Amino acids: CASSPGHSNQPQHF.

This clonotype was seen ten or more times. The rearrangement joins TRBV5-6 to TRBJ2-1; TRBD2 agrees at 7 bases. The germline V gene has CDR1 SGHDT and CDR2 YYEEEE. The CDR3 extends over 18 amino acids. Trimming took 2 bases from V and 0 from J; bases not matched to a gene: 11. The CDR3 here is CASSFKRTRTSSYNEQFF. The CDR3 DNA is TGTGCCAGCAGCTTCAAGAGGACTAGAACGAGCTCCTACAATGAGCAGTTCTTC. Supplemented by reference TRBV5-6 and TRBJ2-1, the full variable domain reads DAGVTQSPTHLIKTRGQQVTLRCSPKSGHDTVSWYQQALGQGPQFIFQYYEEEERQRGNFPDRFSGHQFPNYSSELNVNALLLGDSALYLCASSFKRTRTSSYNEQFFGPGTRLTVL.

This clonotype was seen many times. The chain has TRBV28 and TRBJ1-2; D call uncertain. The CDR3 contains 12 residues. The V end lost 5 bases, the J end lost 5 bases, and 9 bases lay between the germline ends. The germline CDR1 and CDR2 sequences are MDHEN and SYDVKM. The CDR3 region has the DNA TGTGCCAGCAGTACGACACCTTATGGCTACACCTTC. Its translation: CASSTTPYGYTF.

At least ten counts were recorded for this clonotype. The gene calls are TRBV4-1 and TRBJ2-7; D possibly corresponds to TRBD2 (6 bases). Germline-derived CDR1 and CDR2 are MGHRA and YSYEKL. Between the trimmed V and J ends, which lost 4 bases and 4 bases, there was a span of 17 bases. This CDR3 contains 15 residues. CDR3 in DNA: TGCGCCAGCAGCCCGCTTGGGGGGATGGGATACGAGCAGTACTTC. Translated, it gives CASSPLGGMGYEQYF.

In its sample, this clonotype was seen many times. This chain uses TRBV5-1 with TRBJ1-1; 7 bases map to TRBD1. V was pared by 4 bases and J by 1 base, with 7 bases of the junction left unmatched. The CDR3 runs to 15 residues. Germline loops: CDR1 SGHRS, CDR2 YFSETQ. The CDR3 region has the DNA TGCGCCAGCAGCCTAGGACAGGTGGGGAACACTGAAGCTTTCTTT. Protein: CASSLGQVGNTEAFF.

About this clonotype itself: The junction shows a germline mismatch at one end, possibly a read error. The genes are TRBV20-1 and TRBJ2-7; maybe TRBD2 (5 bases). CDR3 length: 14 residues. The germline V gene encodes CDR1 DFQATT and CDR2 SNEGSKA (reference sequence). CDR3 in DNA: TGCAGTGCTAGAGAAACACTAGGAACCTACGCGCAGTACTTC. Its translation is CSARETLGTYAQYF.

The table lists this clonotype with many counts. The chain is built from TRBV5-1 and TRBJ1-1; TRBD1 might be the D (5 bases). Between the trimmed V and J ends, which lost 1 base and 5 bases, there was a span of 12 bases. There are 14 residues in the CDR3. Looked up from germline, CDR1 is SGHRS and CDR2 is YFSETQ. The CDR3 DNA sequence: TGCGCCAGCAGCTTGAAAAGGGGAGGTACTGAAGCTTTCTTT. It translates to CASSLKRGGTEAFF.

This clonotype was observed many times. The rearrangement joins TRBV5-5 to TRBJ2-4, with a possible D match to TRBD1 (6 bases). The ends were cut back, 6 bases at V and 15 bases at J, with 19 bases in the middle. The CDR3 sequence is 12 residues long. CDR1 is SGHKS, CDR2 YYEKEE, per germline (reference sequence). The CDR3 loop is CASNRGTGLPYF. The CDR3 DNA sequence: TGTGCCAGCAACCGTGGAACAGGGTTGCCGTACTTC.

This clonotype was observed many times. The V and J genes are TRBV5-1 and TRBJ2-1; D gene unclear. V lost 4 bases, J lost 8 bases, and 16 bases lay in between. The CDR3 has 14 residues. Germline CDR1 SGHRS, CDR2 YFSETQ. CDR3 DNA sequence: TGCGCCAGCAGCCCCCCCCTGAGTGTTTATGAGCAGTTCTTC. Translated: CASSPPLSVYEQFF.

This clonotype was seen at least ten times. The V and J genes are TRBV7-9 and TRBJ2-3, with a possible D match to TRBD2 (6 bases). Trimming took off 3 bases at V and 0 bases at J, with 10 bases between the two ends. From germline, CDR1 is SEHNR and CDR2 FQNEAQ (reference sequence). The CDR3 is made up of 15 amino acids. The CDR3 loop reads CASSFMRGSTDTQYF. The CDR3, as DNA: TGTGCCAGCAGCTTCATGCGGGGAAGCACAGATACGCAGTATTTT. The full variable domain, its missing parts supplied by reference TRBV7-9 and TRBJ2-3, is DTGVSQNPRHKITKRGQNVTFRCDPISEHNRLYWYRQTLGQGPEFLTYFQNEAQLEKSRLLSDRFSAERPKGSFSTLEIQRTEQGDSAMYLCASSFMRGSTDTQYFGPGTRLTVL.

This clonotype appeared many times. The V gene is TRBV28, the J gene TRBJ2-7; 10 nucleotides agree with TRBD1. Germline V gene sequence: CDR1 MDHEN, CDR2 SYDVKM. CDR3 length equals 14 residues. V dropped 5 bases and J dropped 2; count of bases not matched to a gene: 3. Here the CDR3 DNA reads TGTGCCAGCAGTGTCGGGACAGGGGCCTACGAGCAGTACTTC. It translates to CASSVGTGAYEQYF.

This clonotype was observed many times. This chain uses TRBV5-1 with TRBJ2-3; the D is unclear. Between the trimmed V and J ends, which lost 7 bases and 3 bases, there was a span of 15 bases. This CDR3 has 14 residues. Germline loops: CDR1 SGHRS, CDR2 YFSETQ. The CDR3 region is CASREAPITDTQYF. The CDR3 DNA reads as TGCGCCAGCCGCGAGGCGCCCATTACAGATACGCAGTATTTT.

This clonotype was seen ten or more times. The chain recombines TRBV28 with TRBJ2-6; 11 bases align to TRBD1. V lost 7 bases and J lost 0; bases outside the gene matches: 5. The CDR3 is 17 amino acids. Germline assignment: CDR1 MDHEN and CDR2 SYDVKM. CDR3 DNA: TGTGCCAGCAAGGACAGGGGGCTCTTCTCTGGGGCCAACGTCCTGACTTTC. Its protein product is CASKDRGLFSGANVLTF.

This clonotype occurred a few times. The chain combines TRBV2 with TRBJ1-2; D not certain. The germline CDR1 and CDR2 sequences are SNHLY and FYNNEI. This CDR3 comprises 12 residues. The V gene lost 1 base and the J gene lost 4 bases, with 4 bases spanning the gap. The CDR3 nucleotides read TGTGCCAGCAGTGAAGACAGCTATGGCTACACCTTC. Its protein is CASSEDSYGYTF.

This clonotype was counted many times. V and J are TRBV28 and TRBJ2-5, with 10 bases that match TRBD2. CDR1 is MDHEN, CDR2 SYDVKM, per germline. The CDR3 runs 15 residues. J gave up 1 base and V 3 bases, and 2 bases lay outside the gene matches. CDR3 sequence (DNA): TGTGCCAGCAGTTTGGCTAGCGGGAGCCAAGAGACCCAGTACTTC. Residues: CASSLASGSQETQYF.

This clonotype was recorded many times. The rearrangement uses TRBV9 and TRBJ2-7; 10 bases match TRBD2. J gave up 4 bases and V 0 bases, and 4 bases lay outside the gene matches. The CDR3 loop spans 15 amino acids. CDR1 is SGDLS and CDR2 is YYNGEE in the germline V gene. CDR3 coding DNA: TGTGCCAGCAGCGTAGATACTAGCGGGATGTACGAGCAGTACTTC. It yields the protein CASSVDTSGMYEQYF.

In its sample, this clonotype was seen many times. The genes are TRBV28 and TRBJ2-3; D perhaps matches TRBD2 (6 bases). Trimming pared 2 bases from V and 4 bases from J, leaving 16 bases between. The germline CDR1 and CDR2 sequences are MDHEN and SYDVKM. There are 16 residues in the CDR3. The CDR3 nucleotides read TGTGCCAGCAGTTTACCGCAACTAGCACGGGCAGATACGCAGTATTTT. Encoded protein: CASSLPQLARADTQYF.

This clonotype was observed at least ten times. The chain links TRBV28 to TRBJ2-7, with 8 bases identical to TRBD1. J was trimmed by 0 bases and V by 7 bases; bases with no gene match: 5. Germline assignment: CDR1 MDHEN and CDR2 SYDVKM. The CDR3 runs to 14 residues. The CDR3 DNA sequence: TGTGCCAGCAACCTCAGGGGGCACTCCTACGAGCAGTACTTC. This encodes CASNLRGHSYEQYF.

In the case of this clonotype: A junction end diverges from the germline sequence, so it may reflect a read error. The chain joins TRBV28 to TRBJ2-3; D is unresolved. In germline, CDR1 is MDHEN, CDR2 SYDVKM. The CDR3 covers 15 residues. DNA for the CDR3: TGTGCCATCAGTTCTAGGGTTCCCCTCTGGGATACGCAGTATTTT. This sequence encodes CAISSRVPLWDTQYF.